Each of the 5 T cell receptor beta chains below was sequenced from the same sample in a study of T cell repertoires in cytomegalovirus infection. TCRdb redid the calling of the reads with MiXCR, one entry per CDR3 protein. The data show hundreds of thousands of distinct CDR3 sequences, around 6.2% seen once. The sample taken for sequencing was PBMCs. These receptor sequences come from a human donor in good health (CMV status not recorded). Some clones in this sample may be carry-over from other donors' samples.

Many counts were recorded for this clonotype. V and J are TRBV7-2 and TRBJ1-6; D is uncertain. V was shortened by 5 bases and J by 10 bases, with 15 bases between the two germline ends. Germline V lookup: CDR1 SGHTA, CDR2 FQGNSA. The CDR3 has 14 residues. This CDR3 is CASSPVVVGSPLHF. For the CDR3, the DNA is TGTGCCAGCAGCCCGGTTGTTGTCGGGTCACCCCTCCACTTT.

This clonotype was seen many times. The chain links TRBV2 to TRBJ2-7, with D maybe TRBD2 (5 bases). CDR1 is SNHLY and CDR2 is FYNNEI in the germline V gene. The CDR3 is 14 amino acids. Trimming removed 10 bases from V and 0 bases from J, with 16 bases in between. Here the CDR3 DNA reads TGTGCCAACTCGTTAGGGAGAACCTCCTACGAGCAGTACTTC. It is translated as CANSLGRTSYEQYF.

This clonotype was seen at least ten times. The chain has TRBV29-1 and TRBJ2-5, with unresolved D. The germline V gene has CDR1 SQVTM and CDR2 ANQGSEA. The CDR3 runs to 11 residues. Deletions cut 4 bases from V and 2 bases from J, with 5 bases between. The CDR3 DNA sequence: TGCAGCGTTGGACCGCAAGAGACCCAGTACTTC. It encodes CSVGPQETQYF.

This clonotype was seen at least ten times. The V call is TRBV10-1, the J call TRBJ1-5; D is undetermined. V lost 5 bases, J lost 7 bases, and 12 bases lay in between. CDR1 is WNHNN and CDR2 is SYGVQD in the germline V gene (reference sequence). The CDR3 extends over 13 amino acids. The CDR3 reads CASSSGIGQPQHF. The CDR3 nucleotides are TGCGCCAGCAGTAGCGGAATAGGACAGCCCCAGCATTTT.

This clonotype was counted between two and nine times. The chain combines TRBV10-3 with TRBJ2-1; possible D gene TRBD2, 6 bases. This CDR3 region has 14 residues. The ends were cut back, 2 bases at V and 7 bases at J, with 12 bases in the middle. The germline V gene has CDR1 ENHRY and CDR2 SYGVKD. The CDR3 sequence is CAISEGIAENEQFF. The CDR3 nucleotides read TGTGCCATCAGTGAGGGGATAGCGGAGAATGAGCAGTTCTTC.